This TCR beta chain was found in a study of T cell responses to AZD1222 COVID-19 vaccine. The table came from immunoSEQ multiplex PCR; TCRdb's copy has only in-frame clones and leaves some out. Here the sample spans about 92,000 clones, approximately 91% being singletons. Trimming took 4 bases from V and 4 from J; bases not matched to a gene: 12. This CDR3 region has 16 residues. From germline, CDR1 is LGHDT and CDR2 YNNKEL (reference sequence). The TCR comes from an adult in good health. This specimen consisted of peripheral blood, obtained on day 0 of AZD1222 vaccination. The rearrangement links TRBV3-1 (or the pseudogene TRBV3-2) to TRBJ1-1; 7 bases fit TRBD1. Written as DNA, the CDR3 is TGTGCCAGCAGCCTCCAGGGGGGCGGGGGTTCCACTGAAGCTTTCTTT. Its translation: CASSLQGGGGSTEAFF.